This TCR beta chain comes out of a study of identical twins. CDR3 length: 19 residues. Losses at the gene ends were 4 bases for V and 1 base for J; bases not matched to a gene: 12. Via MiXCR, TCRdb re-called the 5' RACE reads, giving one row per CDR3 protein. The sample has a few hundred thousand distinct CDR3 sequences, 7% to 9.5% seen once. This chain connects TRBV12-3 or TRBV12-4 to TRBJ2-1, with TRBD2 matching 11 bases. This clonotype originated in a woman in her forties or fifties in good health. The sequenced material came from naive T cells sorted from blood. DNA for the CDR3: TGTGCCAGCAGTTCTCGGACTAGCGGGCAGAGGTGGTCCTACAATGAGCAGTTCTTC. Amino acids: CASSSRTSGQRWSYNEQFF.